The clone carrying this T cell receptor (beta chain) has a handful of counts. Its antigen is as yet unknown. The sample comes from a study of beta chain features in type 1 diabetes. Study details: Similarity in age, gender and cell yields was seen between patients and healthy donors.

The whole isolated RNA underwent reverse transcription, so sequencing captured expressed TCRB transcripts. The table came from immunoSEQ multiplex PCR; TCRdb's copy has only in-frame clones and leaves some out. Of 680,000 or so clones listed, 13% are singletons. Regarding the study as a whole: Within each of all four CD4+ subsets, Type 1 diabetes patients had TCRB CDR3s that were moderately but significantly shorter. Reads derived from cDNA could over-represent cells showing high TCR expression.

V lost 4 bases to trimming and J lost 2 bases; unmatched junction nucleotides: 12. The CDR3 runs to 17 residues. The V gene's germline CDR1 is SGHRS and CDR2 YFSETQ. The sequenced sample was naive CD4+ T cells from blood. The V call is TRBV5-1, the J call TRBJ2-1; 7 nucleotides match TRBD2. This sequence was found in a man between 18 and 35 years old with type 1 diabetes. CDR3 region: CASSQTPGGTAYNEQFF. In DNA, the CDR3 is TGCGCCAGCAGCCAAACCCCGGGGGGTACGGCCTACAATGAGCAGTTCTTC.